This T cell receptor (beta chain) derives from a study of cytomegalovirus exposure and HLA in healthy donors. Study findings and constraints: Among the sequence variants, a highly shared cluster was likely an artifact of sequencing. A list of 150 to 200 TCR beta chains associated with cytomegalovirus was given. An analysis that came later showed most CMV-associated TCR beta chains appearing HLA-restricted.

On this clone: Its antigen remains unknown.

PCR was performed using 60 Vbeta and 13 Jbeta primers. The protocol was immunoSEQ multiplex PCR, while the TCRdb copy is restricted to in-frame clones and leaves out a portion. The repertoire includes more than 95,000 clones, roughly 74% of them detected once, and around 3.6% sits in the top ten. Germline V lookup: CDR1 MNHNS, CDR2 SASEGT. The V gene lost 9 bases and the J gene lost 5 bases, with 13 bases spanning the gap. The CDR3 length is 13 residues. Sequenced sample: PBMCs. The chain carries TRBV6-1 and TRBJ2-2; D possibly corresponds to TRBD1 (6 bases). This receptor was identified in a man between 35 and 55 years old in good health and CMV-seronegative. CDR3 DNA: TGTGCCAGTACTTCTACAGGGACCGGGGAGCTGTTTTTT. Amino acids: CASTSTGTGELFF.